There are many counts of the clone carrying this TCR beta chain. Its specificity is not known. This entry is derived from a study of T cells in Graves' hyperthyroidism and ophthalmopathy. Blood was drawn at first hyperthyroidism diagnosis, before any ophthalmopathy symptoms. General study points: Blood shared most expanded thyroid clonotypes above 0.001.

Trimming removed 3 bases from V and 10 bases from J; junction bases left unmatched: 9. CDR3 length: 14 residues. Researchers amplified the TCR beta CDR3 regions from RNA transcripts. The HTBI primer set served for first-round RT-PCR of the TCR CDR3. From the multiplex PCR reads, TCRdb called clonotypes with MiXCR, one entry per CDR3 protein. The sample records under 750,000 distinct CDR3 sequences, about 19% being singletons. This receptor was taken from a woman between 45 and 65 years old with Graves' hyperthyroidism that later progressed to Graves' ophthalmopathy. V and J are TRBV12-3 or TRBV12-4 and TRBJ1-1, with 9 bases lining up with TRBD1. The specimen was blood. The CDR3 loop reads CASSLGTGFSSAFF. The CDR3 nucleotides are TGTGCCAGCAGTTTGGGGACAGGGTTCAGCTCAGCTTTCTTT.